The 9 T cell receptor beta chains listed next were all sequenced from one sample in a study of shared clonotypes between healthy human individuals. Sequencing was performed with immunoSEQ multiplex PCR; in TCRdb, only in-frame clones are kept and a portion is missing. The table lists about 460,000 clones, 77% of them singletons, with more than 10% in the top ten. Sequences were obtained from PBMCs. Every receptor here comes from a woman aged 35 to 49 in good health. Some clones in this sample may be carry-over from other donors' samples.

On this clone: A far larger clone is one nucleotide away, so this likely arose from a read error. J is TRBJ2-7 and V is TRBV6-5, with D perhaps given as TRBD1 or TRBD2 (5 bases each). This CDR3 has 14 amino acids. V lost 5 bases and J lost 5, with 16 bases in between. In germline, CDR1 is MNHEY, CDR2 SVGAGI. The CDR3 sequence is CASSSGRWGNEQYF. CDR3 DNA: TGTGCCAGCAGTAGCGGACGGTGGGGCAACGAGCAGTACTTC.

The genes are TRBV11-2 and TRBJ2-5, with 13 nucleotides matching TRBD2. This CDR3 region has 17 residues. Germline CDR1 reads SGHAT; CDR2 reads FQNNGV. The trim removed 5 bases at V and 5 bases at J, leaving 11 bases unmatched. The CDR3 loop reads CASSRIRTSGSSETQYF. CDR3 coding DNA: TGTGCCAGCAGCCGAATCAGGACTAGCGGGAGTAGTGAGACCCAGTACTTC.

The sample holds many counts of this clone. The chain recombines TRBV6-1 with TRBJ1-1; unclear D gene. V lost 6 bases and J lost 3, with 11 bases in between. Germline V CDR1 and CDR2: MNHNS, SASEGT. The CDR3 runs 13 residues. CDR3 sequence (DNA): TGTGCCAGCAGACTAGGGAAAGACACTGAAGCTTTCTTT. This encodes CASRLGKDTEAFF.

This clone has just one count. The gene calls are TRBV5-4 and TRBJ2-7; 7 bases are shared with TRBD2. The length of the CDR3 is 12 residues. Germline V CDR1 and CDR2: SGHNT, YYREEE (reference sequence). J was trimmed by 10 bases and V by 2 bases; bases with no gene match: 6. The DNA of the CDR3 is TGTGCCAGCAGCTTAGATACTAGCGAACAGTACTTC. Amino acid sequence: CASSLDTSEQYF. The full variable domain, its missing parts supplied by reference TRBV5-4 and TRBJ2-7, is ETGVTQSPTHLIKTRGQQVTLRCSSQSGHNTVSWYQQALGQGPQFIFQYYREEENGRGNFPPRFSGLQFPNYSSELNVNALELDDSALYLCASSLDTSEQYFGPGTRLTVT.

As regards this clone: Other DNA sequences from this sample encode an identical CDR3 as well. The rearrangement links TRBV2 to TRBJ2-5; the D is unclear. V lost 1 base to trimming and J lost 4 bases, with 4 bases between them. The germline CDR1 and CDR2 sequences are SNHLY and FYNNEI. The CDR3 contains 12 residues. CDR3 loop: CASSEGRETQYF. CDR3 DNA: TGTGCCAGCAGTGAAGGGAGAGAGACCCAGTACTTC.

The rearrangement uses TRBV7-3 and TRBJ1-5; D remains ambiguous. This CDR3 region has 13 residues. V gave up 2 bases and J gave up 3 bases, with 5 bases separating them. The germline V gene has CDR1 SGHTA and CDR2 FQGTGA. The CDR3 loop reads CASSLYFNQPQHF. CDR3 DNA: TGTGCCAGCAGCTTATATTTCAATCAGCCCCAGCATTTT.

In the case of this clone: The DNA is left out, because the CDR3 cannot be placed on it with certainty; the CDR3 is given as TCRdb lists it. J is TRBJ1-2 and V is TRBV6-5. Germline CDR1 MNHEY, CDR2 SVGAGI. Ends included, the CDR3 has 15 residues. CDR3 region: CASSSSTRVPTGYTF.

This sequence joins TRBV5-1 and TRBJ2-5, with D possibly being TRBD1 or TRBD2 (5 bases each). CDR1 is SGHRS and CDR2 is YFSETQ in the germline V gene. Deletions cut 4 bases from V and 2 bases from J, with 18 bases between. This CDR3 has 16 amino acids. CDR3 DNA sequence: TGCGCCAGCAGCACGGGGAAGGGTGAGGGGCAAGAGACCCAGTACTTC. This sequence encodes CASSTGKGEGQETQYF.

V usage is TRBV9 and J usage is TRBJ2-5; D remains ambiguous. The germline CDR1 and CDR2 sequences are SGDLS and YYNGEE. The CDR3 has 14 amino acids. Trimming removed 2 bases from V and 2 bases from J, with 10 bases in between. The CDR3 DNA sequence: TGTGCCAGCAGCGTCTCCGGTCCGCAAGAGACCCAGTACTTC. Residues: CASSVSGPQETQYF.